The rows below give T cell receptor beta chains drawn from one sample of a study of blood T cell repertoires in COVID-19. Produced via immunoSEQ multiplex PCR; TCRdb's table is partial and in-frame only. This table has about 150,000 clones, more than 70% appearing once. The material sequenced was peripheral blood. These receptors all stem from a human donor in a cohort sampled during active COVID-19. The CDR3 runs from the conserved cysteine through the conserved F or W. The D gene is left open where the match is weak. Rows may omit the clone size; those that give it use once, few, many or a size class.

clone_size	j_call	v_call	d_call	cdr3_aa	cdr3_nt
.	TRBJ2-1	TRBV5-1	TRBD1	CASSLGTGSYNEQFF	TGCGCCAGCAGCTTGGGGACAGGGTCCTACAATGAGCAGTTCTTC
once	TRBJ1-2	TRBV28	.	CASSRPGRGGYGYTF	TGTGCCAGCAGCCGTCCCGGGCGGGGTGGCTATGGCTACACCTTC
.	TRBJ2-1	TRBV9	.	CASSVGRAYNEQFF	TGTGCCAGCAGCGTAGGCCGGGCCTACAATGAGCAGTTCTTC
.	TRBJ2-1	TRBV30	TRBD2	CAWSVRGSGSGKFF	TGTGCCTGGAGTGTACGTGGTAGCGGGAGTGGTAAGTTCTTC
.	TRBJ2-7	TRBV4-3	.	CASSQAIRGWNEQYF	TGCGCCAGCAGCCAAGCCATTAGGGGTTGGAACGAGCAGTACTTC
few	TRBJ2-3	TRBV3-1/TRBV3-2	.	CASSHKGSRDTQYF	TGTGCCAGCAGCCATAAGGGGTCCAGAGATACGCAGTATTTT
.	TRBJ2-7	TRBV7-9	TRBD2	CASSSTSGGDNYYEQYF	TGTGCCAGCAGCTCAACTAGCGGGGGAGATAATTACTACGAGCAGTACTTC
.	TRBJ2-6	TRBV4-1	.	CASSVRGGSGANVLTF	TGCGCCAGCAGTGTCAGGGGTGGCTCTGGGGCCAACGTCCTGACTTTC
.	TRBJ1-1	TRBV18	.	CASSPRGWDTEAFF	TGTGCCAGCTCACCAAGAGGATGGGACACTGAAGCTTTCTTT
once	TRBJ2-7	TRBV11-3	.	CASSVGPTGIYEQYF	TGTGCCAGCAGCGTTGGTCCCACAGGGATCTACGAGCAGTACTTC
.	TRBJ2-2	TRBV7-3	TRBD1	CASSSGQTNTGELFF	TGTGCCAGCAGCTCGGGACAGACGAACACCGGGGAGCTGTTTTTT
.	TRBJ2-6	TRBV7-9	.	CASSLYSSGANVLTF	TGTGCCAGCAGCTTATACAGCTCTGGGGCCAACGTCCTGACTTTC
.	TRBJ2-5	TRBV13	.	CASSLVRGSGETQYF	TGTGCCAGCAGCTTAGTACGGGGATCCGGAGAGACCCAGTACTTC
.	TRBJ1-5	TRBV7-2	.	CASSRGLRSNQPQHF	TGTGCCAGCAGCCGCGGCCTTAGGAGCAATCAGCCCCAGCATTTT
.	TRBJ2-1	TRBV2	TRBD2	CASSERGSSYNEQFF	TGTGCCAGCAGTGAGCGGGGGAGCTCCTACAATGAGCAGTTCTTC
.	TRBJ2-1	TRBV12-3/TRBV12-4	.	CASSFLVTNEQFF	TGTGCCAGCAGTTTTCTAGTTACCAATGAGCAGTTCTTC
.	TRBJ2-7	TRBV15	TRBD2	CATSSGLASYEQYF	TGTGCCACCAGCTCAGGACTAGCGTCCTACGAGCAGTACTTC
.	TRBJ2-5	TRBV6-2/TRBV6-3	TRBD2	CASSPGVAGAQETQYF	TGTGCCAGCAGCCCCGGGGTAGCGGGGGCCCAAGAGACCCAGTACTTC
once	TRBJ2-1	TRBV14	TRBD2	CASSQASGGYNEQFF	TGTGCCAGCAGCCAGGCTAGCGGGGGCTACAATGAGCAGTTCTTC
.	TRBJ2-3	TRBV5-1	TRBD2	CASSAGVLSTDTQYF	TGCGCCAGCAGCGCGGGGGTCCTAAGCACAGATACGCAGTATTTT
.	TRBJ1-5	TRBV7-2	.	CASSPTTVAGSNQPQHF	TGTGCCAGCAGCCCAACGACAGTAGCGGGGAGCAATCAGCCCCAGCATTTT
.	TRBJ1-1	TRBV7-2	TRBD1	CASSWTGFDTEAFF	TGTGCCAGCAGCTGGACAGGGTTTGACACTGAAGCTTTCTTT
.	TRBJ2-7	TRBV28	TRBD2	CASKGTSGREYEQYF	TGTGCCAGCAAGGGGACTAGCGGGAGAGAGTACGAGCAGTACTTC
few	TRBJ1-1	TRBV28	.	CASNKGVAGSLNTEAFF	TGTGCCAGCAACAAAGGCGTCGCAGGTAGTCTGAACACTGAAGCTTTCTTT
.	TRBJ1-6	TRBV5-8	TRBD1	CASSLRSAGGQDNSPLHF	TGTGCCAGCAGCCTTCGGTCGGCGGGCGGACAGGACAATTCACCCCTCCACTTT
.	TRBJ2-6	TRBV4-2	.	CASSQERAAKSSGANVLTF	TGTGCCAGCAGCCAAGAGAGAGCGGCAAAAAGCTCTGGGGCCAACGTCCTGACTTTC
.	TRBJ2-2	TRBV24-1	.	CATSYTGELFF	TGTGCCACCAGTTATACCGGGGAGCTGTTTTTT
.	TRBJ2-3	TRBV4-2	.	CASSQVLGAADTQYF	TGTGCCAGCAGCCAAGTTCTGGGGGCCGCAGATACGCAGTATTTT
.	TRBJ1-2	TRBV3-1/TRBV3-2	TRBD1	CASSLGTGDDGYTF	TGTGCCAGCAGCCTAGGGACAGGGGATGATGGCTACACCTTC
once	TRBJ2-2	TRBV28	.	CASSTPSRRPLNTGELFF	TGTGCCAGCAGTACCCCCTCGCGCAGGCCGCTGAACACCGGGGAGCTGTTTTTT
.	TRBJ2-5	TRBV7-8	.	CASSLDSLARETQYF	TGTGCCAGCAGCTTGGACAGCCTGGCGAGGGAGACCCAGTACTTC
.	TRBJ1-2	TRBV7-2	.	CASSLRLSSNYGYTF	TGTGCCAGCAGCTTAAGACTTTCTTCTAACTATGGCTACACCTTC
.	TRBJ2-2	TRBV18	TRBD2	CASSTSGATGELFF	TGTGCCAGCTCGACTAGCGGGGCCACCGGGGAGCTGTTTTTT
.	TRBJ1-2	TRBV19	.	CASRPSLAYGYTF	TGTGCCAGTAGACCCTCATTAGCCTATGGCTACACCTTC
.	TRBJ1-1	TRBV19	.	CASSIGGRMNTEAFF	TGTGCCAGTAGTATCGGGGGACGGATGAACACTGAAGCTTTCTTT
.	TRBJ2-5	TRBV4-1	TRBD2	CASSQDRTLAVQETQYF	TGCGCCAGCAGCCAAGATCGAACACTAGCGGTGCAAGAGACCCAGTACTTC
.	TRBJ1-5	TRBV4-1	.	CASSQDLGHPQPQHF	TGCGCCAGCAGCCAAGATCTTGGACATCCCCAGCCCCAGCATTTT
.	TRBJ2-5	TRBV5-4	.	CASSQKWERGTQYF	TGTGCCAGCAGTCAAAAATGGGAGCGAGGGACCCAGTACTTC
.	TRBJ1-2	TRBV19	TRBD1	CASSIDRGGYTF	TGTGCCAGTAGTATTGACAGGGGCGGCTACACCTTC
.	TRBJ2-7	TRBV5-3	TRBD2	CARSPGGYEQYF	TGTGCCAGAAGCCCCGGGGGGTACGAGCAGTACTTC
.	TRBJ2-3	TRBV19	TRBD2	CASSTRGGSRSDTQYF	TGTGCCAGTAGTACCCGGGGCGGGAGCCGGTCAGATACGCAGTATTTT
many	TRBJ1-2	TRBV6-5	.	CASRSDVGYGYTF	TGTGCCAGCCGGAGCGATGTAGGATATGGCTACACCTTC
.	TRBJ2-1	TRBV19	TRBD2	CASSPFFRTSGYNEQFF	TGTGCCAGTTCCCCATTCTTTAGGACTAGCGGCTACAATGAGCAGTTCTTC
.	TRBJ2-1	TRBV4-3	.	CASSRQGSGGEQFF	TGCGCCAGCAGCCGGCAGGGTTCAGGTGGTGAGCAGTTCTTC
.	TRBJ2-7	TRBV5-1	TRBD2	CASSRLAGMAYEQYF	TGCGCCAGCAGCAGGTTAGCGGGGATGGCCTACGAGCAGTACTTC
.	TRBJ2-2	TRBV2	TRBD1	CASRGQGFGELFF	TGTGCCAGCAGGGGACAGGGATTCGGGGAGCTGTTTTTT